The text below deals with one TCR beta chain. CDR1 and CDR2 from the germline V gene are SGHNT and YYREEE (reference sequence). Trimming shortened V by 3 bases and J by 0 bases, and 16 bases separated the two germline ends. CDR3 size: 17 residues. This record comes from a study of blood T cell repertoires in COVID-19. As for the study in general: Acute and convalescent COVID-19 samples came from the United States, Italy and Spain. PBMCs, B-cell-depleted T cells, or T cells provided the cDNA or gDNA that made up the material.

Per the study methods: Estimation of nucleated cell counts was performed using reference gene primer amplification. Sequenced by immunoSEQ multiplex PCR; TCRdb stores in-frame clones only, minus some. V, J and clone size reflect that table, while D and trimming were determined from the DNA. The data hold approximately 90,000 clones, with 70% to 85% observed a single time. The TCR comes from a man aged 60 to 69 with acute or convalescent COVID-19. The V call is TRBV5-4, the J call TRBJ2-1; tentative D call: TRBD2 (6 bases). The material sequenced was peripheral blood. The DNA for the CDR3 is TGTGCCAGCAGCTCACCCTCCCCCGGGGGCTCCTACAATGAGCAGTTCTTC. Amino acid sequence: CASSSPSPGGSYNEQFF.